This TCR beta chain was recorded in a study of blood T cell repertoires in COVID-19. Assay used: immunoSEQ multiplex PCR; TCRdb lists only in-frame clones, some missing. Among 300,000 to 400,000 clones listed, 75% to 90% were seen once. Followed over time, Seattle patients had been enrolled while infection was active. The source of this sequence is a woman aged 50 to 60 with COVID-19, enrolled during active disease. Specimen: peripheral blood.

DNA of the CDR3: TGTGCCAGCAGCTTAAGACAGGGACCAACTTGGAACACTGAAGCTTTCTTT. Translation: CASSLRQGPTWNTEAFF. The chain joins TRBV11-3 to TRBJ1-1; 7 nucleotides match TRBD1. Germline V gene data show CDR1 as SGHNT and CDR2 as YENEEA. The ends lost 2 bases at V and 1 base at J; junction bases unmatched: 10. This CDR3 spans 17 amino acids.